The TCR beta chain under discussion was sequenced for a study of T cells after posttransplantation cyclophosphamide (dated by TCRdb to the mid-2010s). Regarding the study in general: T cell repertoire reconstitution was tracked by TRB sequencing after myeloablative bone marrow transplantation in which posttransplantation cyclophosphamide was used as GVHD prophylaxis. Samples from approximately 40 PTCy-treated patients and 15 to 20 related bone marrow donors of those patients were subjected to antigen receptor sequencing. Public TRB sequences were compared against a database of over 3,500 sequences linked to responses to pathogens, tumor antigens, self-antigens and alloantigens. TRB sequencing was also done on up to about 3 additional blood samples from 2 to 5.2 years after transplant in 3 patients, and on pretransplant blood from a handful of patients. Blood from every one of the roughly 33 PTCy patients who had 1-year posttransplant specimens underwent TRB sequencing. TRA and TRB clonality were tightly correlated in 9 or 10 samples, so subsequent TCR analyses focused on TRB only.

As to this clone: Its antigen target is currently unknown. Per-nucleotide qualities are absent, and no much larger clonotype sits a single base away.

TRB sequencing used genomic DNA with the immunoSEQ assay at survey resolution or the hsTCRB kit. For the original study's pipeline: The immunoSEQ software handled the initial read processing, while the LymphoSeq R package was used for the repertoire analyses. Clonality was computed as 1 minus normalized Shannon entropy; Gini coefficient was also calculated for each TRB dataset. Phenotypes of unsorted samples were inferred by mapping TRB sequences from sorted subsets of the recipient or donor onto the same recipient's unsorted samples. TCRdb carries this immuneACCESS record with in-frame sequences only. Its versions omit some clonotypes, under half of them owing to an unresolved V gene in the studies checked, with the rest unexplained. That table supplies the V and J calls and clone size; D and trimming were determined from the DNA. Counted in this sample were approximately 30,000 clones; around 86% of them appeared once. The ten largest clones represent roughly 3.5% of the sample.

What the work shows at the level of the full study, not this receptor alone: At 1-2 months, donor-recipient similarity was low but rose over the first year, and the later blood repertoires were often dominated by donor CD8+ memory clones. The TRB repertoires of T cells infiltrating skin or the GI tract showed only limited overlap with the TRB repertoires found in blood. Across 45 patients, recipient CMV seropositivity and CMV reactivation were highly associated with TRB clonality; PTCy diversity was similar to CNI/methotrexate controls.

On the day of marrow donation, related bone marrow donors gave peripheral blood samples. Mononuclear cells from peripheral blood and bone marrow were separated by Ficoll-Hypaque density centrifugation and then cryopreserved. Sequencing was performed on PBMCs. This TCR derives from a man in his fifties.

The nucleotides are TGTGCCAGCAGGCGGACAGCCTCGGAGACCCAGTACTTC. It translates as CASRRTASETQYF. The sequence is built from TRBV2 and TRBJ2-5, with TRBD1 perhaps the D gene, on 6 matching bases. From the germline V gene, CDR1 is SNHLY and CDR2 is FYNNEI. The CDR3 sequence holds 13 residues, the cysteine and phenylalanine included. The read is trimmed to its CDR3 DNA, 39 bases read in frame from base 1. Deletion took 6 bases off V and 5 bases off J, with a span of 13 bases between the germline ends.